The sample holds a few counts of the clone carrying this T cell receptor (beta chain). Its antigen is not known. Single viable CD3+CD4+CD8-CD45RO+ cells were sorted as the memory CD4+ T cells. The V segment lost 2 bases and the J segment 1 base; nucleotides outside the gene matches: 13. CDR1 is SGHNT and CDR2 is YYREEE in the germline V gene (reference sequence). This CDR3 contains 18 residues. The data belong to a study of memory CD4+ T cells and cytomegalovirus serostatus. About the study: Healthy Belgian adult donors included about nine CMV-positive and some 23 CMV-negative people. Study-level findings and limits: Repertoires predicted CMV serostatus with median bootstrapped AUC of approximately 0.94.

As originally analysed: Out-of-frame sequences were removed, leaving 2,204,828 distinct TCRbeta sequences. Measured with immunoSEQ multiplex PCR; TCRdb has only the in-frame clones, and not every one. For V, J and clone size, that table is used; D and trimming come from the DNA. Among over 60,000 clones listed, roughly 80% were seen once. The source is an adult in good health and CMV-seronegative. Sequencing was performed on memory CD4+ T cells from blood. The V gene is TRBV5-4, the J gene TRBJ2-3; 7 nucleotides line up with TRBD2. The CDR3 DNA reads TGTGCCAGCAGCTTCGTTCCTAGCGGAGTCAGGGGCACAGATACGCAGTATTTT. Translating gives CASSFVPSGVRGTDTQYF.